These 5 T cell receptor beta chains were sequenced from one sample in a study of T cell responses to AZD1222 COVID-19 vaccine (dated by TCRdb to the early 2020s). The sample's time point, from its label and the paper: baseline before first vaccination. Library method: the immunoSEQ multiplex PCR assay. TCRdb's version of the immuneACCESS table is confined to in-frame rearrangements and falls short of the full clone set. An unresolved V gene accounts for under half of the shortfall where checked; the remainder is of unknown origin. Recorded for this sample are approximately 98,000 clones; around 83% of them occurred a single time. The biggest ten clones account for approximately 3% of the sample. The sample consisted of peripheral blood, taken on day 0 of AZD1222 vaccination. The receptors originated from an adult in good health.

The chain uses TRBV21-1 and TRBJ1-3. TRBV21-1 is labeled a pseudogene. This CDR3 spans 15 amino acids. In DNA form, the CDR3 reads TGTGCCAGCAGCAAAGCCTCCCCCTCTGGAAACACCATATATTTT. This sequence encodes CASSKASPSGNTIYF.

This clone was detected once. The chain recombines TRBV4-1 with TRBJ1-5; perhaps TRBD1 as D (6 bases). This CDR3 is built from 14 residues. The V and J ends lost 6 bases and 4 bases respectively, with 13 bases between them. CDR1 is MGHRA and CDR2 is YSYEKL in the germline V gene. CDR3 bases: TGCGCCAGCAGGAACCTCGGACAGAATCAGCCCCAGCATTTT. Protein product: CASRNLGQNQPQHF.

The V and J genes are TRBV6-1 and TRBJ2-7; D is unresolved. This CDR3 is 19 amino acids long. V shed 0 bases and J shed 0 bases, with 21 bases lying between them. The germline CDR1 and CDR2 sequences are MNHNS and SASEGT. In nucleotides, the CDR3 is TGTGCCAGCAGTGAAGCCGACCCCCGTGGATCCGCCTACTCCTACGAGCAGTACTTC. Translated, it gives CASSEADPRGSAYSYEQYF.

This clone was found a few times. Here the CDR3 reads CASKGTGLGLGYSPLHF. The DNA of the CDR3 is TGTGCCAGTAAGGGGACAGGCCTTGGGTTGGGGTATTCACCCCTCCACTTT. This rearrangement joins TRBV19 to TRBJ1-6, with TRBD1 matching over 8 bases. This CDR3 has 17 residues. V lost 7 bases and J lost 8; bases outside the gene matches: 16. Per the germline V gene, CDR1 is LNHDA and CDR2 is SQIVND (reference sequence).

The rearrangement links TRBV30 to TRBJ2-7; D is perhaps TRBD2 (5 bases). The length of the CDR3 is 10 residues. The ends were cut back, 5 bases at V and 11 bases at J, with 13 bases in the middle. Germline V gives CDR1 GTSNPN, CDR2 SVGIG (reference sequence). In DNA, the CDR3 is TGTGCCTGGGGAGGAACCGAAAAGTACTTC. Protein: CAWGGTEKYF.